This T cell receptor beta chain emerged from a study of blood T cells in healthy people across ages. Germline V CDR1 and CDR2: SGHRS, YFSETQ. This CDR3 spans 15 amino acids. The V end lost 4 bases, the J end lost 0 bases, and 11 bases lay between the germline ends. The second PCR ran roughly 6 to 11 cycles with a sample-barcoded 5' primer and J-beta primers. In TCRdb, the 5' RACE reads were re-called with MiXCR into one record per CDR3 protein. The table includes 800,000 to 950,000 distinct CDR3 sequences, 25% to 30% detected once. These data were also reused for a study on T cells of mothers and their children.

The chain uses TRBV5-1 and TRBJ1-3; D perhaps matches TRBD1 (6 bases). The sequencing sample was made of blood. This TCR came from a woman aged 40 to 55 in good health. The CDR3 spells CASSSQGNSGNTIYF. The DNA of the CDR3 is TGCGCCAGCAGCAGTCAGGGGAACTCTGGAAACACCATATATTTT. The whole variable domain, remainder taken from reference TRBV5-1 and TRBJ1-3, is KAGVTQTPRYLIKTRGQQVTLSCSPISGHRSVSWYQQTPGQGLQFLFEYFSETQRNKGNFPGRFSGRQFSNSRSEMNVSTLELGDSALYLCASSSQGNSGNTIYFGEGSWLTVV.